This T cell receptor beta chain was recovered during a study of shared clonotypes between healthy human individuals (dated by TCRdb to between 2020 and 2021). Study-wide context: The cohort comprised two women and three men aged 18 to 49 years. For each donor, three plates each were used for CD4 naive and CD4 memory, two plates were used for CD8 naive, and one plate was used for CD8 memory. To estimate repertoire size and how much clonotype sharing occurs between individuals, the study deeply sequenced the blood TCR repertoires of several healthy adults. Libraries were prepared and TCR repertoires were sequenced by different laboratories using diverse techniques, in order to increase sequencing depth and limit assay-specific biases. Each donor's leukapheresis produced roughly between roughly 0.85 and 10 billion PBMCs.

Study-wide conclusions, independent of this receptor: Even with the large sequencing depth, rarefaction of the sorted-subset datasets indicated that sequencing was incomplete. Because the study included a small number of donors, the genetic and exposure-history diversity represented was limited. Higher generation probabilities were observed for clonotypes shared by all four sorted-subset donors than for non-shared clonotypes. Pairwise subsampling led to the expectation that sequencing depth would affect the degree of clonotype sharing among donors. Sharing across a few donors was observed for roughly 5% of naive CD4, over 3% of naive CD8, over 2% of memory CD4, and around 0.44% of memory CD8 clonotypes. Larger estimated clonotype richness was generally found for naive subsets than for memory subsets. Sampling was restricted to blood, and TCR repertoires in tissue are likely to differ from TCR repertoires in blood.

Using the deep immunoSEQ assay, TCR CDR3 regions were amplified from genomic DNA by multiplex PCR. Genomic DNA extracted from each cell subset was distributed evenly over all wells of several immunoSEQ 96-well plates, and each plate served as one replicate. Each replicate PCR for sorted subsets received around 200 ng genomic DNA, equal to about 30,000 T cell genomes. Purified libraries were measured with a Qubit 3.0 fluorometer, size-checked on a Bioanalyzer 2100, and measured again with the KAPA Library Quantification kit. Each immunoSEQ 96-well plate was sequenced on its own single-read 150-cycle Illumina NextSeq 550 flow cell. The study's own analysis went as follows. The immunoSEQ output contained only junctional sequences without quality scores, so filtering could not match that applied to full-length reads. To assign V/J genes and CDR3, sequences were annotated against IMGT germline references using PyIR, a Python wrapper for IgBLAST v1.9. Reads were removed for weak V/J assignments (E-value above 1e-6), missing CDR3, stop codons, out-of-frame junctions, or ambiguous translated residues. V3J clonotypes were defined by identical inferred V gene, J gene, and CDR3 amino acid sequence. Percentage overlap between repertoires was calculated by dividing the number of shared unique clonotypes by the size of the smaller repertoire. Three approaches were used to assess repertoire richness: RTK rarefaction, the Chao1 estimator, and Recon v2.1 estimates of unobserved clonotypes. Generation probabilities were computed with OLGA for all TCRbeta clonotypes obtained by the gDNA method from several donors. The table was pulled from immuneACCESS by TCRdb, which kept in-frame rearrangements only. Such tables lose some clones; where checked, under half of the loss comes from unresolved V genes, and the rest has no known cause. V, J and clone size are taken as reported in that table, and D and trimming were inferred from the DNA itself. For this sample there are about 820,000 clones; almost 95% appear just once. The leading ten clones occupy more than 20% of the sample.

Taken from the germline V gene (reference sequence), the CDR1 and CDR2 loops are SEHNR and FQNEAQ. After removal of 1 base from V and 0 bases from J, the junction retains 6 bases not matched to a gene. The CDR3 runs 17 residues from the cysteine to the phenylalanine. Solely the CDR3 DNA is kept, with 51 bases framed from the first base. As for this clone: It lacks a known antigen. Per-nucleotide qualities are absent, and no much larger clonotype sits a single base away.

CD8 naive samples were CD45RO-negative cells positively selected for CCR7, giving a CD45RA+CCR7+ population that excluded TemRA cells. The donors were healthy, HIV-negative adults with no recently reported acute infections or vaccinations. All donors were Caucasian adults living in Nashville, Tennessee, USA. Blood was obtained by leukapheresis, after which PBMCs were separated by Ficoll-Histopaque density gradient centrifugation and cryopreserved in liquid nitrogen vapor phase. Analytical flow cytometry was used to check the purity and quantity of each magnetically sorted T cell population. Each sorted fraction had its genomic DNA isolated and then quantified by UV absorbance on a Nanodrop 2000c.

The sequence joins TRBV7-9 to TRBJ1-5; a stretch of 7 junction bases matches TRBD1. The source material was naive CD8+ T cells sorted from blood. What this sample's cell subset or site label stands for: CD45RA+CCR7+. The TCR was taken from a man aged 30 to 39 in good health. This receptor has the CDR3 CASSLVEGAGSNQPQHF. At the DNA level, the sequence is TGTGCCAGCAGCTTAGTTGAGGGGGCCGGTAGCAATCAGCCCCAGCATTTT.